This TCR beta chain was documented in a study of Ad26.COV2.S vaccination and SARS-CoV-2 variants. Overall study context: Ad26.COV2.S, an intramuscular injection, was given once or twice 56 days apart.

The repertoire was sequenced with immunoSEQ multiplex PCR; TCRdb's copy has only in-frame clones and lacks some. This table has approximately 360,000 clones, about 80% appearing once. The treatment here: roughly 18 received Ad26.COV2.S at low or high dose, single or two shots; 5 received placebo; per-sample allocation not given. Sampling occurred on day 63 after the first vaccine or placebo injection. Boston supplied an adult donor aged 18-55 years. In germline, CDR1 is SNHLY, CDR2 FYNNEI. This CDR3 spans 15 amino acids. V was clipped by 3 bases and J by 3 bases, with 14 bases between them. The clonotype was recovered from a person aged 18-60 years who received the Ad26.COV2.S COVID-19 vaccine or a placebo. The sequenced sample was peripheral blood, obtained in a trial of Ad26.COV2.S vaccine versus placebo. This rearrangement joins TRBV2 to TRBJ1-1; D is possibly TRBD1 (6 bases). CDR3 protein: CASSDDRPGDTEAFF. The DNA of the CDR3 is TGTGCCAGCAGTGACGACAGGCCGGGGGACACTGAAGCTTTCTTT.